This entry lists 14 T cell receptor beta chains sequenced from one sample in a study of T cell responses to AZD1222 COVID-19 vaccine. Some clones are missing from TCRdb's copy, which holds only in-frame ones; the method was immunoSEQ multiplex PCR. The sample contains approximately 75,000 clones, 75% to 90% of which appear only once. Sample: peripheral blood, taken 28 days after the second AZD1222 dose. These receptor sequences come from an adult who received the AZD1222 COVID-19 vaccine.

This clone appeared once. The J gene is TRBJ2-7, the V gene TRBV19, with D possibly matching TRBD1 (6 bases). V dropped 9 bases and J dropped 5 bases, with 17 bases sitting between them. The CDR3 is 13 amino acids. Germline loops: CDR1 LNHDA, CDR2 SQIVND (reference sequence). CDR3 in DNA: TGTGCCAGCTCAGGGGCCCTCCTAGACGAGCAGTACTTC. Translating it yields CASSGALLDEQYF.

This clone came up a few times. V usage is TRBV19 and J usage is TRBJ2-7, with a possible D match to TRBD1 (6 bases). V lost 3 bases and J 3 bases, leaving 12 bases between the germline ends. CDR1 and CDR2 from the germline V gene are LNHDA and SQIVND (reference sequence). The CDR3 is 14 residues long. CDR3 amino acids: CASSISGHRYEQYF. In DNA form, the CDR3 reads TGTGCCAGTAGTATTTCGGGACACCGCTACGAGCAGTACTTC.

A single count supports this clone. V usage is TRBV20-1 and J usage is TRBJ1-1; no clear D gene. The germline gives CDR1 DFQATT, CDR2 SNEGSKA (reference sequence). The V end was cut by 3 bases, the J end by 7 bases, with 12 bases between. The CDR3 is made up of 12 amino acids. CDR3 residues: CSASKRRGEAFF. Here the CDR3 DNA reads TGCAGTGCTAGTAAGAGGCGTGGTGAAGCTTTCTTT.

The rearrangement uses TRBV30 and TRBJ1-2; D is undetermined. Germline CDR1 and CDR2: GTSNPN and SVGIG (reference sequence). The CDR3 has 12 amino acids. Trimming left V 6 bases short and J 4 bases short, with 12 bases between. The CDR3 DNA reads as TGTGCCTGTACTACCTTGCCCTATGGCTACACCTTC. It specifies CACTTLPYGYTF.

The V gene is TRBV11-2, the J gene TRBJ2-7, with TRBD1 matching 7 bases. The CDR3 is 15 amino acids. V trimming: 5 bases; J trimming: 2 bases; junction bases outside the gene matches: 9. CDR1 is SGHAT, CDR2 FQNNGV, per germline. CDR3 residues: CASSITGAQTYEQYF. CDR3 sequence (DNA): TGTGCCAGCAGCATAACAGGGGCTCAGACCTACGAGCAGTACTTC.

Note on this clone: Other DNA sequences in this specimen translate into the identical CDR3. The J gene is TRBJ1-5, the V gene TRBV2, with TRBD1 matching 7 bases. The CDR3 has 14 residues. Germline V gives CDR1 SNHLY, CDR2 FYNNEI. The trim removed 6 bases at V and 2 bases at J, leaving 4 bases unmatched. The CDR3 DNA sequence: TGTGCCAGCAGCCGAGGACAGGGCAATCAGCCCCAGCATTTT. It yields the protein CASSRGQGNQPQHF.

V gene TRBV30 combines with J gene TRBJ1-1, with TRBD1 identical over 7 bases. CDR1 GTSNPN and CDR2 SVGIG come from the germline V gene (reference sequence). The V and J ends lost 4 bases and 1 base, in that order; junction bases with no gene match: 6. The CDR3 covers 14 residues. The CDR3 loop reads CAWIPRTGNTEAFF. The CDR3 DNA is TGTGCCTGGATTCCCAGGACAGGGAACACTGAAGCTTTCTTT.

The rearrangement joins TRBV27 to TRBJ2-3; TRBD2 aligns across 11 bases. V was pared by 3 bases and J by 6 bases, with 11 bases of the junction left unmatched. The V gene's germline CDR1 is MNHEY and CDR2 SMNVEV (reference sequence). The CDR3 has 17 residues. The CDR3 sequence is CASSLGLAGGLLDTQYF. The CDR3 DNA reads as TGTGCCAGCAGTTTGGGGCTAGCGGGGGGCCTCTTGGATACGCAGTATTTT.

This chain joins TRBV30 and TRBJ2-6; the D is unclear. The CDR3 spans 16 residues. Trimming stripped 2 bases from V and 8 bases from J, with 19 bases between. Germline-derived CDR1 and CDR2 are GTSNPN and SVGIG (reference sequence). The CDR3 nucleotides are TGTGCCTGGAGTTCCGGTCTAAGGGTTTGGTCCAACGTCCTGACTTTC. This sequence encodes CAWSSGLRVWSNVLTF.

The chain employs TRBV5-8 and TRBJ1-2, with 9 bases identical to TRBD1. After removal of 3 bases from V and 8 bases from J, the junction contained 11 bases not matched to a gene. The CDR3 loop spans 15 amino acids. Germline values: CDR1 SGHTS, CDR2 YDEGEE. The CDR3 DNA is TGTGCCAGCAGCTCCTTACCGGGACAGGGCGCGGGCTACACCTTC. The encoded protein is CASSSLPGQGAGYTF.

The rearrangement links TRBV24-1 to TRBJ2-7; D is undetermined. The CDR3 extends over 12 amino acids. V shed 2 bases and J shed 2 bases, with 3 bases lying between them. Germline V gene sequence: CDR1 KGHDR, CDR2 SFDVKD. The CDR3, as DNA: TGTGCCACCAGTGATTCCCCCTACGAGCAGTACTTC. This sequence encodes CATSDSPYEQYF.

The chain couples TRBV7-2 to TRBJ2-4; D is unresolved. Germline lookup yields CDR1 SGHTA and CDR2 FQGNSA. This CDR3 is built from 13 residues. Trimming took off 1 base at V and 6 bases at J, with 7 bases between the two ends. The CDR3 bases are TGTGCCAGCAGCTTAGACACCTTAAACATTCAGTACTTC. It encodes CASSLDTLNIQYF.

A remark on this clone: Other DNA sequences in this specimen translate into the identical CDR3. CDR3 protein: CASSWGGGETQYF. The CDR3 DNA reads TGTGCCAGCAGTTGGGGCGGGGGGGAGACCCAGTACTTC. V gene TRBV6-5 combines with J gene TRBJ2-5; 8 nucleotides line up with TRBD2. J gave up 5 bases and V 4 bases, and 3 bases lay outside the gene matches. Germline CDR1 and CDR2: MNHEY and SVGAGI. The length of the CDR3 is 13 residues.

Concerning this clone itself: This same CDR3 is encoded by further DNA sequences in the sample. The chain is built from TRBV28 and TRBJ2-7; no firm D call. The CDR3 has 12 residues. Germline V gene data show CDR1 as MDHEN and CDR2 as SYDVKM. Between the trimmed V and J ends, which lost 5 bases and 2 bases, there was a span of 7 bases. CDR3 DNA sequence: TGTGCCAGCAGTCTTGCCGCCTACGAGCAGTACTTC. Its protein product is CASSLAAYEQYF.